This T cell receptor beta chain appears in the sequencing data of a study of cytomegalovirus exposure and HLA in healthy donors. Study-wide context: Around four fifths of 300 to 450 genotyped donors fell in the Caucasian-associated ancestry cluster.

Trimming at V came to 0 bases and at J to 2 bases, leaving 4 bases not matched to a gene. The CDR3 spans 15 residues. Germline V gives CDR1 MDHEN, CDR2 SYDVKM. Study-level results: Roughly uniform depth of sequencing across donors was assumed in presence/absence analyses.

A remark on this clone: The antigen remains unidentified.

PCR amplification relied on 60 Vbeta primers (plus 13 Jbeta primers). Assay: immunoSEQ multiplex PCR; the TCRdb copy retains only in-frame clones and omits some. This table lists 130,000 to 150,000 clones. This TCR was sampled from a woman aged 45-65 years in good health and CMV-seronegative. This chain joins TRBV28 and TRBJ2-7, with 7 bases that match TRBD1. Sequenced input: PBMCs. CDR3 protein: CASSLWGQGAYEQYF. The CDR3 region has the DNA TGTGCCAGCAGTTTATGGGGTCAGGGGGCCTACGAGCAGTACTTC.